This T cell receptor (beta chain) was recorded in a study of OX40 agonist ivuxolimab in advanced cancers. Study summary: Participants could have had prior anti-PD-1, anti-PD-L1 or anti-CTLA-4 therapy, and around 40% had some.

Using immunoSEQ multiplex PCR, the repertoire was profiled, and TCRdb retains in-frame clones only, with some absent. The sample has approximately 82,000 clones; 89% are singletons. Whole-study findings and limits: The study did not work out the antigen specificity of the expanded peripheral T cells.

CDR3 length: 17 residues. CDR1 and CDR2 from the germline V gene are MDHEN and SYDVKM. Trimming cost V 0 bases and J 3 bases; bases outside gene matches: 9. A note on this clone: As yet, its antigen is unknown.

A history of autoimmune disease or systemic immunosuppression excluded patients. J is TRBJ2-3 and V is TRBV28; TRBD2 agrees at 7 bases. This sample comprised CD4+ or CD8+ T cells sorted from blood, obtained in a trial of the OX40 agonist ivuxolimab. The TCR was taken from an adult with an advanced solid tumor such as melanoma, head and neck, liver or kidney cancer. The CDR3 coding sequence is TGTGCCAGCAGTTTATGGAGTTTGGGTAGCGGGACAGATACGCAGTATTTT. It encodes CASSLWSLGSGTDTQYF.